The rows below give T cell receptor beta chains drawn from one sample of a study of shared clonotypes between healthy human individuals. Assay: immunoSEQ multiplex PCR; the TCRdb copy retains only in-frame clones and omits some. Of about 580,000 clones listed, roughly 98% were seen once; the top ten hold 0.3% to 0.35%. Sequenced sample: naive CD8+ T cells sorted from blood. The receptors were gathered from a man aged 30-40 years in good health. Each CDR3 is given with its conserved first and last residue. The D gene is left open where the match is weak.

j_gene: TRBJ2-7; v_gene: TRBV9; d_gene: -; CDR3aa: CASSVGGESHEQYF
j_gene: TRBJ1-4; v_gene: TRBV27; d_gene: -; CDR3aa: CASSWSRENEKLFF
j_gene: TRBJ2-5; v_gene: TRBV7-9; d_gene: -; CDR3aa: CASAETSQETQYF
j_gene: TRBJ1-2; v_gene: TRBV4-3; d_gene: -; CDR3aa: CASSQELGDLYGYTF
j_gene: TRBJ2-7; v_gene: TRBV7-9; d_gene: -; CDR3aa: CASSLGGLEQYF
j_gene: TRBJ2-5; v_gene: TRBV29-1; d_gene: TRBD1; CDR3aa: CSVPLGQGQETQYF
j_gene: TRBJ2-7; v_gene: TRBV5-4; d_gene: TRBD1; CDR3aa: CASRYSGQGDYEQYF
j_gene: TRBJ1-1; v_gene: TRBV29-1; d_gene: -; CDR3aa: CSVDYTNTEAFF
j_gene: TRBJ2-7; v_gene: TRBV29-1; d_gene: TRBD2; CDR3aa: CSVVLAGVNEQYF
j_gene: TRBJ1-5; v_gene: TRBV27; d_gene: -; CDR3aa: CASSLAGNQPQHF
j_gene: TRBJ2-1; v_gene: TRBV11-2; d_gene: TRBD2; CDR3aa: CASSLGLAGGNNEQFF
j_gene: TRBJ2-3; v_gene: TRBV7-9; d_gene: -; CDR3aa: CASSSFSIITDTQYF
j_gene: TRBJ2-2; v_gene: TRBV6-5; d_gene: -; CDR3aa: CASSYETNTGELFF
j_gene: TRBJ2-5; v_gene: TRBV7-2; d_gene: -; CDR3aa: CASSAPGYQETQYF